This T cell receptor beta chain appears in the sequencing data of a study of blood T cell repertoires in COVID-19. Study overall: Whether acute or convalescent, the COVID-19 samples came from the United States, Italy and Spain.

Under the authors' procedure: Cell counts per sample came from amplifying reference gene primers. The table came from immunoSEQ multiplex PCR; TCRdb's copy has only in-frame clones and leaves some out. The DNA gave D and trimming, while V, J and clone size come from that table. This sample has 200,000 to 300,000 clones; under 90% occur once, and the top ten carry around 9.1%. CDR3 length: 16 amino acids. Germline lookup yields CDR1 SGHDN and CDR2 FVKESK. Trimming took 3 bases from V and 8 from J; bases not matched to a gene: 13. The V call is TRBV14, the J call TRBJ2-1, with TRBD1 matching over 7 bases. The sample taken for sequencing was peripheral blood. The TCR was taken from a human donor in a cohort sampled during active COVID-19. The CDR3 DNA sequence: TGTGCCAGCAGCCACAAGGTCAGGGGGTTAATGGATGAGCAGTTCTTC. Translating gives CASSHKVRGLMDEQFF. Using reference TRBV14 and TRBJ2-1 for the parts outside the CDR3, the full variable domain is EAGVTQFPSHSVIEKGQTVTLRCDPISGHDNLYWYRRVMGKEIKFLLHFVKESKQDESGMPNNRFLAERTGGTYSTLKVQPAELEDSGVYFCASSHKVRGLMDEQFFGPGTRLTVL.